The rows below give T cell receptor beta chains drawn from one sample of a study of blood T cell repertoires in COVID-19. The method was immunoSEQ multiplex PCR; TCRdb's version includes in-frame clones alone and lacks a portion of them. Of 250,000 to 300,000 clones in the sample, roughly 88% were seen once. The specimen sequenced was peripheral blood. These receptor sequences come from a woman in her 70s with acute or convalescent COVID-19. CDR3s include the opening cysteine and the closing phenylalanine or tryptophan. A D gene is named only where the DNA matches it firmly. Expanded clones are given a class, and other clones once, few, many or no size at all.

v_gene	abundance	d_gene	j_gene	CDR3aa	CDR3nt
TRBV20-1	NA	NA	TRBJ1-5	CSASPGTADQPQHF	TGCAGTGCTAGTCCTGGGACTGCGGATCAGCCCCAGCATTTT
TRBV7-9	NA	NA	TRBJ2-2	CASSPGRQHTGELFF	TGTGCCAGCAGCCCGGGTCGGCAGCACACCGGGGAGCTGTTTTTT
TRBV5-1	NA	TRBD1	TRBJ1-3	CASSPGQRNTIYF	TGCGCCAGCAGCCCGGGACAGAGAAACACCATATATTTT
TRBV5-5	once	NA	TRBJ2-5	CASSYPTVQETQYF	TGTGCCAGCTCCTACCCGACAGTTCAAGAGACCCAGTACTTC
TRBV5-1	once	TRBD1	TRBJ1-4	CASSAGGRGDEKLFF	TGCGCCAGCAGCGCAGGGGGCAGGGGGGATGAAAAACTGTTTTTT
TRBV11-2	NA	TRBD1	TRBJ2-7	CASSLEDRGTYEQYF	TGTGCCAGCAGCTTAGAGGACAGGGGAACCTACGAGCAGTACTTC
TRBV11-2	NA	TRBD2	TRBJ2-3	CASSFSTAGGTDTQYF	TGTGCCAGCAGCTTTTCCACAGCGGGGGGCACAGATACGCAGTATTTT
TRBV24-1	NA	TRBD2	TRBJ2-1	CATSWTSGGARMIF	TGTGCCACCAGCTGGACTAGCGGGGGAGCACGGATGATCTTC
TRBV11-3	NA	TRBD1	TRBJ2-1	CASSPTGQGAGEQFF	TGTGCCAGCAGCCCCACGGGACAGGGGGCAGGCGAGCAGTTCTTC
TRBV2	NA	NA	TRBJ1-2	CARGTSLYGYTF	TGTGCCAGGGGGACATCCCTCTATGGCTACACCTTC
TRBV5-1	NA	NA	TRBJ1-1	CASSLGGRRMNTEAFF	TGCGCCAGCAGCTTGGGGGGAAGGAGGATGAACACTGAAGCTTTCTTT
TRBV4-1	NA	NA	TRBJ2-1	CASSLSRQGSYNEQFF	TGCGCCAGCAGCCTGAGCAGGCAGGGCTCCTACAATGAGCAGTTCTTC
TRBV12-3/TRBV12-4	NA	NA	TRBJ1-2	CASSLALRGYTF	TGTGCCAGCAGTTTAGCCTTGAGAGGCTACACCTTC
TRBV7-6	NA	TRBD2	TRBJ2-3	CASSLGGGPGDTQYF	TGTGCCAGCAGCTTAGGCGGGGGGCCTGGAGATACGCAGTATTTT
TRBV4-2	NA	NA	TRBJ1-1	CASSQVGLNTEAFF	TGTGCCAGCAGCCAAGTGGGCCTGAACACTGAAGCTTTCTTT
TRBV3-1/TRBV3-2	NA	NA	TRBJ1-2	CASSQVNTNYGYTF	TGTGCCAGCAGCCAAGTCAACACTAACTATGGCTACACCTTC
TRBV18	NA	NA	TRBJ1-1	CASSQQWGRRATNTEAFF	TGTGCCAGCTCCCAGCAATGGGGGAGGAGGGCTACGAACACTGAAGCTTTCTTT
TRBV10-3	NA	TRBD2	TRBJ2-3	CAISGVTSGGGGTDTQYF	TGTGCCATCAGTGGGGTGACTAGCGGGGGCGGGGGCACAGATACGCAGTATTTT
TRBV19	NA	NA	TRBJ1-2	CASSRGGSNYGYTF	TGTGCCAGTAGTCGGGGAGGCAGCAACTATGGCTACACCTTC
TRBV12-5	few	NA	TRBJ1-1	CASGLASLNTEAFF	TGTGCTAGTGGTTTGGCCAGTTTGAACACTGAAGCTTTCTTT
TRBV14	NA	NA	TRBJ1-3	CASSQSRLGNTIYF	TGTGCCAGCAGCCAATCACGACTTGGAAACACCATATATTTT
TRBV25-1	NA	NA	TRBJ1-4	CASKSLFATNEKLFF	TGTGCCAGCAAGAGCCTCTTCGCAACTAATGAAAAACTGTTTTTT
TRBV7-3	NA	NA	TRBJ2-6	CASSPGSGANVLTF	TGTGCCAGCAGCCCCGGCTCTGGGGCCAACGTCCTGACTTTC
TRBV25-1	NA	NA	TRBJ1-2	CASRPDLGASGYTF	TGTGCCAGCAGACCCGATCTGGGGGCGTCCGGCTACACCTTC
TRBV2	NA	NA	TRBJ1-3	CASSEDGRGGNTIYF	TGTGCCAGCAGTGAAGACGGGCGGGGGGGAAACACCATATATTTT
TRBV2	NA	TRBD1	TRBJ1-2	CASSTDRDYGYTF	TGTGCCAGCAGTACGGACAGGGACTATGGCTACACCTTC
TRBV27	once	NA	TRBJ1-6	CASSTRQDLGGSPLHF	TGTGCCAGCAGTACCCGACAGGATCTTGGCGGTTCACCCCTCCACTTT
TRBV5-8	NA	TRBD2	TRBJ2-1	CASSYGLAGGRDEQFF	TGTGCCAGCAGCTATGGACTAGCGGGGGGGAGAGATGAGCAGTTCTTC
TRBV21-1	NA	NA	TRBJ2-5	CASSLGGRETQYF	TGTGCCAGCAGCCTGGGAGGGCGAGAGACCCAGTACTTC
TRBV4-1	NA	TRBD1	TRBJ2-5	CASSQEGVRGGGRETQYF	TGCGCCAGCAGCCAAGAAGGAGTAAGAGGGGGCGGTCGGGAGACCCAGTACTTC
TRBV28	NA	NA	TRBJ1-2	CASSQENRRGYTF	TGTGCCAGCAGCCAAGAGAATCGCCGTGGCTACACCTTC
TRBV6-4	NA	NA	TRBJ2-3	CASSAGTTSTDTQYF	TGTGCCAGCAGTGCCGGGACAACTAGCACAGATACGCAGTATTTT
TRBV7-2	NA	NA	TRBJ1-1	CASSLEEARAEAFF	TGTGCCAGCAGCTTAGAGGAGGCGAGGGCTGAAGCTTTCTTT
TRBV12-3/TRBV12-4	NA	NA	TRBJ1-2	CASSYGNYGYTF	TGTGCCAGCAGTTACGGGAACTATGGCTACACCTTC
TRBV6-5	NA	TRBD1	TRBJ1-4	CASSSLGTGDEKLFF	TGTGCCAGCAGTTCACTCGGGACAGGGGATGAAAAACTGTTTTTT
TRBV6-2/TRBV6-3	NA	TRBD1	TRBJ1-4	CASSRQGDEKLFF	TGTGCCAGCAGCCGACAGGGTGATGAAAAACTGTTTTTT
TRBV11-2	NA	NA	TRBJ2-1	CASSFRGRAGEQFF	TGTGCCAGCAGCTTTCGAGGCAGGGCCGGTGAGCAGTTCTTC
TRBV19	NA	NA	TRBJ1-1	CASSFQVGVNTEAFF	TGTGCCAGTAGTTTCCAGGTAGGGGTAAACACTGAAGCTTTCTTT
TRBV15	NA	TRBD1	TRBJ1-5	CATSGQGGQPQHF	TGTGCCACCAGCGGGCAGGGGGGTCAGCCCCAGCATTTT
TRBV7-6	NA	NA	TRBJ1-2	CASSLGGGQIYGYTF	TGTGCCAGCAGCTTAGGCGGGGGCCAAATCTATGGCTACACCTTC
TRBV5-1	NA	NA	TRBJ1-4	CASRRAEGEKLFF	TGCGCCAGCAGGAGGGCTGAGGGTGAAAAACTGTTTTTT
TRBV6-5	NA	NA	TRBJ1-6	CASSSRESYNSPLHF	TGTGCCAGCAGCTCAAGAGAGTCCTATAATTCACCCCTCCACTTT
TRBV18	NA	NA	TRBJ1-1	CASSPTNGRNTEAFF	TGTGCCAGCTCACCCACGAATGGGAGGAACACTGAAGCTTTCTTT
TRBV18	NA	TRBD1	TRBJ2-7	CASSGGQGYEQYF	TGTGCCAGCTCAGGTGGACAGGGATACGAGCAGTACTTC
TRBV5-6	NA	NA	TRBJ2-1	CASSSTGPRQFF	TGTGCCAGCAGCTCAACAGGGCCGAGGCAGTTCTTC
TRBV18	few	TRBD1	TRBJ1-6	CASSEQGGNSPLHF	TGTGCCAGCTCAGAACAGGGGGGGAATTCACCCCTCCACTTT
TRBV6-5	NA	NA	TRBJ1-1	CATSIGGSTEAFF	TGTGCCACGTCGATCGGAGGATCCACTGAAGCTTTCTTT